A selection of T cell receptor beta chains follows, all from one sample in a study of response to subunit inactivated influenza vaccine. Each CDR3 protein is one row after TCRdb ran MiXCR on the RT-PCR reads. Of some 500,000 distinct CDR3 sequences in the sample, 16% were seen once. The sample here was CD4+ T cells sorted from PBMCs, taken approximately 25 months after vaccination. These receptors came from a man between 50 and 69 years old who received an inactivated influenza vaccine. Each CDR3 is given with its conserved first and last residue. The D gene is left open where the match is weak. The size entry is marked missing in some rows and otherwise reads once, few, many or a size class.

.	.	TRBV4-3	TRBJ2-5	CASSQGMIQYF	TGCGCCAGCAGCCAAGGGATGATCCAGTACTTC
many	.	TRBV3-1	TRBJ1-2	CASSLNPGGGTVDTF	TGTGCCAGCAGCCTAAACCCCGGGGGGGGAACTGTGGACACCTTC
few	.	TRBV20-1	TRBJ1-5	CSASRVASPQHF	TGCAGTGCCTCCAGGGTGGCTTCGCCCCAGCATTTT
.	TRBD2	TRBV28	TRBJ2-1	CASSRTSGVHNEQFF	TGTGCCAGCAGTCGGACTAGCGGGGTGCACAATGAGCAGTTCTTC
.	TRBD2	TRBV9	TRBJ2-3	CASRTSGRDTDTQYF	TGTGCCAGCAGGACTAGCGGGAGGGACACAGATACGCAGTATTTT
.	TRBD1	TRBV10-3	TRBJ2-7	CAITLGTGYHEQYF	TGTGCCATCACCCTCGGGACAGGGTATCACGAGCAGTACTTC
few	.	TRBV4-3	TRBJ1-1	CASSQGIIGTEAFF	TGCGCCAGCAGCCAAGGGATAATCGGCACTGAAGCTTTCTTT
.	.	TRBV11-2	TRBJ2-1	CASSTGSRWNEQFF	TGTGCCAGCAGCACAGGGAGTCGTTGGAATGAGCAGTTCTTC
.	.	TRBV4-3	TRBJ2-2	CASSSARLANTGELFF	TGCGCCAGCAGCTCCGCCAGGCTCGCGAACACCGGGGAGCTGTTTTTT
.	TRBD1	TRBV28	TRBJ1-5	CASSSPTGYYSNQPQHF	TGTGCCAGCAGTTCACCGACAGGGTATTATAGCAATCAGCCCCAGCATTTT
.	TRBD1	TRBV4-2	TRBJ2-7	CASSQDQGQPYEQYF	TGTGCCAGCAGCCAAGATCAGGGACAGCCCTACGAGCAGTACTTC
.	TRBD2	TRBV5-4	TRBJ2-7	CASSPGGTSGSFLQYF	TGTGCCAGCAGCCCGGGTGGGACTAGCGGGTCGTTTTTGCAGTACTTC
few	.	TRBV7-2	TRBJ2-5	CASSLVGSGTQYF	TGTGCCAGCAGCTTAGTTGGATCGGGGACCCAGTACTTC
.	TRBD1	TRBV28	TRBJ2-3	CASSPPTGWGSTDTQYF	TGTGCCAGCAGTCCACCGACAGGGTGGGGCAGCACAGATACGCAGTATTTT
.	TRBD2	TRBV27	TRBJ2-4	CASSLRAGGDKNIQYF	TGTGCCAGCAGTTTAAGGGCGGGGGGGGACAAAAACATTCAGTACTTC
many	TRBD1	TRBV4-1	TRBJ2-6	CASSLRWDRNVLTF	TGCGCCAGCAGCCTGAGATGGGACAGAAACGTCCTGACTTTC
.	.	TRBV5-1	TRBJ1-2	CASSLGADYGYTF	TGCGCCAGCAGCTTGGGGGCGGACTATGGCTACACCTTC
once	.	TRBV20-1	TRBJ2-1	CSARVFKLLSGWFHEQFF	TGCAGTGCTAGAGTGTTTAAACTTTTAAGCGGGTGGTTCCATGAGCAGTTCTTC
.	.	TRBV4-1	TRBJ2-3	CASRGVPDTQYF	TGCGCCAGCAGGGGGGTCCCAGATACGCAGTATTTT
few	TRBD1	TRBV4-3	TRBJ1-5	CASSPTTGGHGNQPQHF	TGCGCCAGCAGCCCGACGACAGGGGGCCATGGCAATCAGCCCCAGCATTTT
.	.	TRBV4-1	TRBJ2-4	CASSQVDLAKNIQYF	TGCGCCAGCAGCCAAGTCGACCTAGCCAAAAACATTCAGTACTTC
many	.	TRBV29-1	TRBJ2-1	CSVVRRTYNEQFF	TGCAGCGTTGTTCGCAGGACCTACAATGAGCAGTTCTTC
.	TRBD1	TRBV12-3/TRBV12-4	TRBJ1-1	CASSFGQGGREGHTEAFF	TGTGCCAGCAGTTTCGGACAGGGGGGTAGGGAAGGGCACACTGAAGCTTTCTTT
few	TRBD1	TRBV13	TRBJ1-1	CASSFGQGAWYTEAFF	TGTGCCAGCAGCTTCGGACAGGGGGCTTGGTATACTGAAGCTTTCTTT
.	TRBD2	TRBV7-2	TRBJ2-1	CASRSGSGGVRSMQFF	TGTGCCAGCAGAAGCGGTAGCGGGGGGGTCCGGTCAATGCAGTTCTTC
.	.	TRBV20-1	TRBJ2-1	CSAIQGSYNEQFF	TGCAGTGCTATACAGGGTTCCTACAATGAGCAGTTCTTC
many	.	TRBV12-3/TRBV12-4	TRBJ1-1	CASSPRGLLENTEAFF	TGTGCCAGCAGTCCGCGGGGCTTGTTAGAGAACACTGAAGCTTTCTTT